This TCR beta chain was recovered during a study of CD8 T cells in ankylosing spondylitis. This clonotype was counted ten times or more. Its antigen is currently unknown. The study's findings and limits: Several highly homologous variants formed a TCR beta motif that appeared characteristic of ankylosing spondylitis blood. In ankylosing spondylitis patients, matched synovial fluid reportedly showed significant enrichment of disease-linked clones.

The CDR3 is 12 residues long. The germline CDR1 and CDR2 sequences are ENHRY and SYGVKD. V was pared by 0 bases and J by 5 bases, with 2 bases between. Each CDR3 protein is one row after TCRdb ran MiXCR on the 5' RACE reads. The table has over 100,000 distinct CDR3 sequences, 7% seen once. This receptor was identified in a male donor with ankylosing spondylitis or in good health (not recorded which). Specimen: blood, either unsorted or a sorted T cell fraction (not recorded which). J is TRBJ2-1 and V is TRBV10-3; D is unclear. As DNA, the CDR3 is TGTGCCATCAGTGAGTCGGACAATGAGCAGTTCTTC. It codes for CAISESDNEQFF.